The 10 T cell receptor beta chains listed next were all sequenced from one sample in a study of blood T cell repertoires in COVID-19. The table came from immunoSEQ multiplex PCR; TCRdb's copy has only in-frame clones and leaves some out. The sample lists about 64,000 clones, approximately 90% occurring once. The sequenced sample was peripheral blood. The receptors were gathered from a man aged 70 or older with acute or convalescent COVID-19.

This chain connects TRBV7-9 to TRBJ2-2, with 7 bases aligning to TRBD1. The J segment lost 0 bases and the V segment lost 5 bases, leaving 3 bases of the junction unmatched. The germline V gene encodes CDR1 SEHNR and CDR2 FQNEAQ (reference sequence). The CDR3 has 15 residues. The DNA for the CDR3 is TGTGCCAGCAGCCGGACAGGTGCGAACACCGGGGAGCTGTTTTTT. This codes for CASSRTGANTGELFF.

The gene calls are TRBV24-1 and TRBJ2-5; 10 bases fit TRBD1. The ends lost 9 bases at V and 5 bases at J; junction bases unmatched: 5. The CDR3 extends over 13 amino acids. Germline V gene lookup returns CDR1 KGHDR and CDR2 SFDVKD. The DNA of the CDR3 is TGTGCCACCCGACAGGGGGCGGGGGAGACCCAGTACTTC. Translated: CATRQGAGETQYF.

The CDR3 bases are TGTGCCATCAGGGGGGGTAGACAAGAGACCCAGTACTTC. The encoded protein is CAIRGGRQETQYF. This chain uses TRBV10-3 with TRBJ2-5; maybe TRBD2 (6 bases). The CDR3 loop spans 13 amino acids. Deletions cut 6 bases from V and 2 bases from J, with 10 bases between. CDR1 and CDR2 (germline): ENHRY, SYGVKD.

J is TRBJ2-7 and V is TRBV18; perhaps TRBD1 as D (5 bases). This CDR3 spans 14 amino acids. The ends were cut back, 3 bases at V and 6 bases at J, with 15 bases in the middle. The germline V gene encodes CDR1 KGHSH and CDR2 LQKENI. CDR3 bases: TGTGCCAGCTCACCTCAGGGATCAGGGTTCGAGCAGTACTTC. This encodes CASSPQGSGFEQYF.

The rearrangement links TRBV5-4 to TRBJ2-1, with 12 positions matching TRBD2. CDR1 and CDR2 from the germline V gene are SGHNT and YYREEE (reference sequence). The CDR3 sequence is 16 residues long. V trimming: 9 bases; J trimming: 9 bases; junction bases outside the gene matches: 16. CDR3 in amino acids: CATSSGGARSFGEQFF. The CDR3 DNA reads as TGTGCCACCTCTAGCGGGGGGGCCAGGAGTTTCGGTGAGCAGTTCTTC.

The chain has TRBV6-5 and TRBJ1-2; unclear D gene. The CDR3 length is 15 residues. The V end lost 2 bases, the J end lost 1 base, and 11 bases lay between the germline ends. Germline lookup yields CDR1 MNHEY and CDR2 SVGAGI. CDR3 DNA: TGTGCCAGCAGTTACACCCAAGCAAATAACTATGGCTACACCTTC. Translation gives CASSYTQANNYGYTF.

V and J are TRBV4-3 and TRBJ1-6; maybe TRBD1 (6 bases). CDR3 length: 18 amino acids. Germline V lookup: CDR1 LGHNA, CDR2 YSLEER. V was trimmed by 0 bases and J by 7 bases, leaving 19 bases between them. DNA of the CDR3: TGCGCCAGCAGCCAAGAAGTGGAGGCAGGGGCAGGGAATTCACCCCTCCACTTT. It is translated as CASSQEVEAGAGNSPLHF.

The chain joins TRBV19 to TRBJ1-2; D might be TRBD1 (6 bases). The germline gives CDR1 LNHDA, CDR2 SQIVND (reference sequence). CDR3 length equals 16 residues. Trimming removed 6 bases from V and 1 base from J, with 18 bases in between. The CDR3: CASSLTQGSYNYGYTF. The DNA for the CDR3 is TGTGCCAGTAGCCTCACCCAGGGGAGTTATAACTATGGCTACACCTTC.

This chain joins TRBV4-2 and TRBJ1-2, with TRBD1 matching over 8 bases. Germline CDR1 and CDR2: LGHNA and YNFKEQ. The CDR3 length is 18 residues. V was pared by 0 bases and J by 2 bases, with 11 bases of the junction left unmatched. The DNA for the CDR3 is TGTGCCAGCAGCCAAGACCAATACCGGGACAGGCAAAACTATGGCTACACCTTC. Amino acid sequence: CASSQDQYRDRQNYGYTF.

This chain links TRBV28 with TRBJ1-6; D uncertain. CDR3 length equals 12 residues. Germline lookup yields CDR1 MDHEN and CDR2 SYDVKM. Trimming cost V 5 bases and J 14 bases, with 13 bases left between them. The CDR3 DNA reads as TGTGCCAGCAGTCTCCCCGAGGCGACCCTCCACTTT. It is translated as CASSLPEATLHF. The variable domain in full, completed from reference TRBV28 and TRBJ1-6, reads DVKVTQSSRYLVKRTGEKVFLECVQDMDHENMFWYRQDPGLGLRLIYFSYDVKMKEKGDIPEGYSVSREKKERFSLILESASTNQTSMYLCASSLPEATLHFGNGTRLTVT.